The 23 T cell receptor beta chains given below trace back to one sample, sequenced in a study of post-analysis software for immune sequencing data. These TCRs are of unknown antigen specificity. cDNA libraries for TCR beta contained unique molecular identifiers. Using its own MiXCR run on the PCR reads, TCRdb lists one record per CDR3 protein. The repertoire holds a few hundred thousand distinct CDR3 sequences, under 55% seen once, with 9% to 13% in the top ten. The study, taken as a whole, reports: Elevated frequency relative to controls characterized four or five TRBV segments in patients, TRBV5-6, TRBV5-1 and TRBV20-1 among them.

Sequencing was performed on blood. Source of these receptors: a girl aged 5 to 17 with multiple sclerosis.

The chain couples TRBV20-1 to TRBJ2-1; D is undetermined. V was shortened by 0 bases and J by 1 base, with 10 bases between the two germline ends. Germline loops: CDR1 DFQATT, CDR2 SNEGSKA (reference sequence). There are 15 residues in the CDR3. The CDR3 protein is CSARDRSQSYNEQFF. The CDR3 nucleotides are TGCAGTGCTAGAGATAGAAGTCAGTCCTACAATGAGCAGTTCTTC.

V and J are TRBV12-5 and TRBJ2-1; the match to TRBD2 covers 7 bases. CDR3 length: 18 amino acids. The V segment lost 2 bases and the J segment 7 bases; nucleotides outside the gene matches: 17. The germline V gene encodes CDR1 LGHNT and CDR2 FRNRAP. The CDR3, as DNA: TGTGCTAGTGGTTTGCAGATACGGACGCAGCGGGAATGGAATGAGCAGTTCTTC. This translates into CASGLQIRTQREWNEQFF.

There are a few counts of this clonotype. The chain carries TRBV10-3 and TRBJ1-2, with D unresolved. V lost 2 bases to trimming and J lost 4 bases, with 17 bases between them. The CDR3 covers 16 residues. Germline lookup yields CDR1 ENHRY and CDR2 SYGVKD. The CDR3: CAISEGPLNSGYGYTF. CDR3 nucleotide sequence: TGTGCCATCAGTGAGGGACCCTTAAATAGCGGCTATGGCTACACCTTC.

This clonotype turned up a few times. The chain is built from TRBV21-1 and TRBJ2-5; TRBD1, the D gene given by the table, was not confirmed from the DNA. TRBV21-1 is a documented pseudogene. CDR3 length: 17 amino acids. CDR3 region: CASSKLYGTPREETQYF. CDR3 DNA sequence: TGTGCCAGCAGCAAACTATACGGGACACCGAGGGAAGAGACCCAGTACTTC.

This chain uses TRBV6-1 with TRBJ2-6; possible D gene TRBD1, 7 bases. Trimming pared 4 bases from V and 4 bases from J, leaving 17 bases between. Germline CDR1 MNHNS, CDR2 SASEGT. The CDR3 is made up of 17 amino acids. The DNA of the CDR3 is TGTGCCAGCAGTGCTGTCGCAGGGGGGTCAGGGGCCAACGTCCTGACTTTC. Its protein product is CASSAVAGGSGANVLTF.

With respect to this clonotype: A single base separates this from a much larger clone, so it may be a read error. The rearrangement joins TRBV6-4 to TRBJ2-3; 10 bases align to TRBD2. Germline trimming cut 6 bases from V and 5 bases from J; bases unmatched to any gene: 8. The CDR3 extends over 15 amino acids. Germline lookup yields CDR1 MRHNA and CDR2 SNTAGT. For the CDR3, the DNA is TGTGCCAGCAGCCTAGCGGGAGAGGCCATAGATACGCAGTATTTT. This translates into CASSLAGEAIDTQYF.

This clonotype showed up just a few times. The rearrangement joins TRBV29-1 to TRBJ1-2; D call uncertain. The V end was cut by 2 bases, the J end by 8 bases, with 12 bases between. Germline V gene sequence: CDR1 SQVTM, CDR2 ANQGSEA. The CDR3 totals 12 residues. The CDR3 is CSVENSWAGYTF. The CDR3 nucleotides are TGCAGCGTTGAAAATTCTTGGGCCGGCTACACCTTC. The full variable domain, its missing parts supplied by reference TRBV29-1 and TRBJ1-2, is SAVISQKPSRDICQRGTSLTIQCQVDSQVTMMFWYRQQPGQSLTLIATANQGSEATYESGFVIDKFPISRPNLTFSTLTVSNMSPEDSSIYLCSVENSWAGYTFGSGTRLTVV.

As regards this clonotype: Mismatch with germline at one junction end may stem from a read error. The V and J genes are TRBV15 and TRBJ2-3; no firm D call. The CDR3 sequence is 14 residues long. Germline assignment: CDR1 LNHNV and CDR2 YYDKDF (reference sequence). The CDR3, as DNA: TGTGCCCCCAGCAGAGAGGAAGGCCCAGATACGCAGTATTTT. Residues: CAPSREEGPDTQYF.

J is TRBJ2-1 and V is TRBV28; TRBD2 aligns across 16 bases. The J segment lost 6 bases and the V segment lost 8 bases, leaving 10 bases of the junction unmatched. The CDR3 contains 17 residues. CDR1 MDHEN and CDR2 SYDVKM come from the germline V gene. CDR3 in amino acids: CASGSQGTSGRGNEQFF. The CDR3 DNA reads TGTGCCAGCGGGTCACAGGGGACTAGCGGGAGGGGCAATGAGCAGTTCTTC.

This clonotype was seen a handful of times. The CDR3 nucleotides read TGCAGCGTTGGGTACAGGGGCGGGGAGACCCAGTACTTC. Translated, it gives CSVGYRGGETQYF. This rearrangement joins TRBV29-1 to TRBJ2-7, with 7 nucleotides matching TRBD1. The J call could be wrong; TRBJ2-5 is a better fit for the DNA end. From germline, CDR1 is SQVTM and CDR2 ANQGSEA. The CDR3 totals 13 residues.

This clonotype is a singleton in its sample. This chain connects TRBV12-3 or TRBV12-4 to TRBJ2-7; TRBD1 agrees at 8 bases. Trimming at V came to 5 bases and at J to 2 bases, leaving 5 bases not matched to a gene. CDR3 size: 14 residues. CDR3 DNA sequence: TGTGCCAGCAGTCGTCAACAGGGGGCCTACGAGCAGTACTTC. This gives the protein CASSRQQGAYEQYF.

This clonotype came up a few times. The CDR3 sequence is CASSLIPGVTEAFF. The CDR3 DNA is TGTGCCAGCAGTTTAATCCCAGGGGTGACTGAAGCTTTCTTT. V usage is TRBV12-3 or TRBV12-4 and J usage is TRBJ1-1; possible D gene TRBD1, 6 bases. CDR3 length: 14 amino acids. Trimming took off 2 bases at V and 5 bases at J, with 12 bases between the two ends.

This clonotype was counted once. The genes are TRBV25-1 and TRBJ2-1, with D possibly being TRBD2 (6 bases). Germline V lookup: CDR1 MGHDK, CDR2 SYGVNS. This CDR3 is 11 amino acids long. Trimming removed 10 bases at V and 7 bases at J, with 11 bases between. CDR3 sequence reads: CATGRQNEQFF. DNA for the CDR3: TGTGCCACGGGGAGGCAGAATGAGCAGTTCTTC.

Of note for this clonotype: Germline and junction disagree at one end, which may indicate a read error. The chain links TRBV15 to TRBJ2-3; D uncertain. The germline V gene encodes CDR1 LNHNV and CDR2 YYDKDF (reference sequence). The CDR3 contains 13 residues. The CDR3 region has the DNA TGTGCCACTAGCAGCCCTAGGACAGATACGCAGTATTTT. This codes for CATSSPRTDTQYF.

This clonotype came up many times. This chain connects TRBV2 to TRBJ2-1, with unresolved D. Looked up from germline, CDR1 is SNHLY and CDR2 is FYNNEI. Trimming took off 3 bases at V and 3 bases at J, with 12 bases between the two ends. The CDR3 runs 15 residues. The CDR3 loop is CASSEHRSDYNEQFF. The CDR3 DNA sequence: TGTGCCAGCAGTGAGCATCGGAGTGACTACAATGAGCAGTTCTTC.

Concerning this clonotype: Because it lacks the conserved phenylalanine or tryptophan at the end, this CDR3 is likely a read error. The rearrangement uses TRBV29-1 and TRBJ2-4; 8 bases map to TRBD1. The length of the CDR3 is 11 residues. V shed 1 base and J 13 bases; nucleotides not matched to a gene: 3. The germline CDR1 and CDR2 sequences are SQVTM and ANQGSEA. CDR3 in amino acids: CSVEVQGEQYL. For the CDR3, the DNA is TGCAGCGTTGAAGTACAGGGGGAGCAGTACCTC.

This clonotype was seen a handful of times. This rearrangement joins TRBV5-1 to TRBJ2-1; TRBD2 matches 7 bases. Germline assignment: CDR1 SGHRS and CDR2 YFSETQ. The V segment lost 4 bases and the J segment 7 bases; nucleotides outside the gene matches: 11. This CDR3 spans 15 amino acids. The CDR3: CASSPVAGVKNEQFF. The DNA of the CDR3 is TGCGCCAGCAGCCCGGTCGCGGGGGTCAAAAATGAGCAGTTCTTC.

This clonotype was counted between two and nine times. The V and J genes are TRBV20-1 and TRBJ2-1, with a weak D call TRBD1 (5 bases). V lost 0 bases and J 3 bases, leaving 15 bases between the germline ends. The CDR3 totals 16 residues. Germline V gene sequence: CDR1 DFQATT, CDR2 SNEGSKA (reference sequence). The CDR3 DNA reads TGCAGTGCTAGAGATATCATCAGGGAAGTCTACAATGAGCAGTTCTTC. This sequence encodes CSARDIIREVYNEQFF.

This clonotype was seen just once. J is TRBJ1-1 and V is TRBV7-3; 7 bases fit TRBD1. Germline V gene data show CDR1 as SGHTA and CDR2 as FQGTGA. Trimming at V came to 5 bases and at J to 4 bases, leaving 10 bases not matched to a gene. The CDR3 extends over 15 amino acids. The chain's CDR3 is CASSLNSDRATEAFF. DNA for the CDR3: TGTGCCAGCAGCCTTAATTCTGACAGGGCCACTGAAGCTTTCTTT.

The rearrangement joins TRBV29-1 to TRBJ2-7; the D gene is possibly TRBD1 (6 bases). The CDR3 has 12 residues. Germline V gene data show CDR1 as SQVTM and CDR2 as ANQGSEA. V was shortened by 6 bases and J by 3 bases, with 12 bases between the two germline ends. The CDR3 bases are TGCAGCGTGGGTCCAGGGGACTACGAGCAGTACTTC. The encoded protein is CSVGPGDYEQYF.

This clonotype was counted a few times. The CDR3 DNA reads as TGTGCCAGCAGTTACACTCGCCCTCCCTTCTCCTACGAGCAGTACTTC. Protein: CASSYTRPPFSYEQYF. This chain uses TRBV6-5 with TRBJ2-4, with D uncertain. The J call may be incorrect, as the DNA end agrees better with TRBJ2-7. Per the germline V gene, CDR1 is MNHEY and CDR2 is SVGAGI. The CDR3 length is 16 residues.

The chain joins TRBV12-3 or TRBV12-4 to TRBJ2-5; tentatively, D is TRBD1 or TRBD2 (5 bases each). The end of the DNA fits TRBJ2-4 better, so the J call may be wrong. CDR3 length: 17 residues. CDR3 loop: CASSLTLQEVTKNIQYF. CDR3 nucleotides: TGTGCCAGCAGTTTAACCCTACAGGAGGTGACCAAAAACATTCAGTACTTC.

This clonotype was counted a few times. CDR3 nucleotide sequence: TGTGCCAGCAGCTCCAGGGCCTCGCTGAGCAATCAGCCCCAGCATTTT. It yields the protein CASSSRASLSNQPQHF. V and J are TRBV6-5 and TRBJ1-5, with D possibly being TRBD1 (5 bases). Trimming removed 6 bases from V and 1 base from J, with 16 bases in between. The germline V gene encodes CDR1 MNHEY and CDR2 SVGAGI. CDR3 size: 16 residues.